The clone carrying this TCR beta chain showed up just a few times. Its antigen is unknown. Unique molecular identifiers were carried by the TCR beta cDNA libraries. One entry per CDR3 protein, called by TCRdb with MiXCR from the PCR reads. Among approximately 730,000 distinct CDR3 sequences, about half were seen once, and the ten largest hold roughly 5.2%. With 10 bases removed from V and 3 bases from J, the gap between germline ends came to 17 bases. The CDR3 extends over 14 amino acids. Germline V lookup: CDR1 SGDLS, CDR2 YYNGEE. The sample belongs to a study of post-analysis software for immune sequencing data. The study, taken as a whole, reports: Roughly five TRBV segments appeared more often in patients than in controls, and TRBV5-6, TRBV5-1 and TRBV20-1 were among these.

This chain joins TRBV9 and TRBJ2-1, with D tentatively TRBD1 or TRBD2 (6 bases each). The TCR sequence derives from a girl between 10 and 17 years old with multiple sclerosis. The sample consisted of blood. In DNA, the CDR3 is TGTGCCTCCACTCTGGGGGGCAACTACAATGAGCAGTTCTTC. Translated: CASTLGGNYNEQFF.